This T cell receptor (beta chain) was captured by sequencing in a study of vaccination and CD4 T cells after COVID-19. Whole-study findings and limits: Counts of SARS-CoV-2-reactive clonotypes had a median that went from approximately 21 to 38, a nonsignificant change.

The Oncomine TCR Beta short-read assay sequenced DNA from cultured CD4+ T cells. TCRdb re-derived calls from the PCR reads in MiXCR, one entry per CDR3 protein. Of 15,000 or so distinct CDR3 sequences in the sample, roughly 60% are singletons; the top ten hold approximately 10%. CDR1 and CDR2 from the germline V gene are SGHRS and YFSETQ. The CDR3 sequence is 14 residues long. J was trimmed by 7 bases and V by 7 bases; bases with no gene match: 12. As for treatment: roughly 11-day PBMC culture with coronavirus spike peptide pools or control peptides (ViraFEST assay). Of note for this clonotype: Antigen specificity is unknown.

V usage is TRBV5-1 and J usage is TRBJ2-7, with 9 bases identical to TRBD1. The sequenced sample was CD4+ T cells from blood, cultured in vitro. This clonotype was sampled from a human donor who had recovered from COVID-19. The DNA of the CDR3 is TGCGCCAGCCAACCGGGACAGGGAAGTAAAGAGCAGTACTTC. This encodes CASQPGQGSKEQYF.